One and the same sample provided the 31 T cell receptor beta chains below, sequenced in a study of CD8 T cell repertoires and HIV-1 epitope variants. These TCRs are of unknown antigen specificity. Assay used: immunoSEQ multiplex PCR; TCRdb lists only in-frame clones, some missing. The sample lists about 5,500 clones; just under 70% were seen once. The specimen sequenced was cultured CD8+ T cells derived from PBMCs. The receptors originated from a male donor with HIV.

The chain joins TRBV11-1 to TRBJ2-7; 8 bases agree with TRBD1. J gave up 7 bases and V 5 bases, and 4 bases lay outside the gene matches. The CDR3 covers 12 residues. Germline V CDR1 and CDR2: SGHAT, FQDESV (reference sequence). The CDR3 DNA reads TGTGCCAGCAGCACGACAGGGGTTGAGCAGTACTTC. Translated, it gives CASSTTGVEQYF.

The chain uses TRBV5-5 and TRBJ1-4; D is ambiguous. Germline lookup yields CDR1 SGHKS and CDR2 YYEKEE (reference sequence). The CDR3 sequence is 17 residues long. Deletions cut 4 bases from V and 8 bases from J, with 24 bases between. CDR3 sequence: CASSQGARTLYGEKLFF. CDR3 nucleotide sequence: TGTGCCAGCAGCCAAGGAGCCCGGACCCTTTACGGGGAAAAACTGTTTTTT. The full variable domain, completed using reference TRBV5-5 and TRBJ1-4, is DAGVTQSPTHLIKTRGQQVTLRCSPISGHKSVSWYQQVLGQGPQFIFQYYEKEERGRGNFPDRFSARQFPNYSSELNVNALLLGDSALYLCASSQGARTLYGEKLFFGSGTQLSVL.

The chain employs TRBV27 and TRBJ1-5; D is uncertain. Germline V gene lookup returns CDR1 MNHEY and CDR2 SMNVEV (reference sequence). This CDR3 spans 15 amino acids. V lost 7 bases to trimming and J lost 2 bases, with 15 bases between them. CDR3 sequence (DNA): TGTGCCAGCATCCCGACCATGGGCGGCAATCAGCCCCAGCATTTT. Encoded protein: CASIPTMGGNQPQHF.

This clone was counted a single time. DNA for the CDR3: TGTGCCAGCAGCCAAGTGGCAGGAGCTAACTATGGCTACACCTTC. It codes for CASSQVAGANYGYTF. J is TRBJ1-2 and V is TRBV14; D gene unclear. Deletions cut 1 base from V and 0 bases from J, with 9 bases between. Per germline, CDR1 SGHDN and CDR2 FVKESK. The CDR3 is 15 residues long.

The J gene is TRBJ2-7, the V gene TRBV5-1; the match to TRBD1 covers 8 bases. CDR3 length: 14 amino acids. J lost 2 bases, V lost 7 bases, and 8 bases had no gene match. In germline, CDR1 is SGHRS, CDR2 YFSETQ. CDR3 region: CASSTGTGPYEQYF. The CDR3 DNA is TGCGCCAGCTCGACCGGGACAGGCCCCTACGAGCAGTACTTC. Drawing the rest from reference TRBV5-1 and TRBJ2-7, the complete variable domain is KAGVTQTPRYLIKTRGQQVTLSCSPISGHRSVSWYQQTPGQGLQFLFEYFSETQRNKGNFPGRFSGRQFSNSRSEMNVSTLELGDSALYLCASSTGTGPYEQYFGPGTRLTVT.

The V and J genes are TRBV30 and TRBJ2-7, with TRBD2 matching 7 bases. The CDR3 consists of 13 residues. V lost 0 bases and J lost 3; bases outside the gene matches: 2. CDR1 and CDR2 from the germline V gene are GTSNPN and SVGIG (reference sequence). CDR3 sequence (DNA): TGTGCCTGGAGTGTTAGCGGGTACTACGAGCAGTACTTC. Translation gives CAWSVSGYYEQYF.

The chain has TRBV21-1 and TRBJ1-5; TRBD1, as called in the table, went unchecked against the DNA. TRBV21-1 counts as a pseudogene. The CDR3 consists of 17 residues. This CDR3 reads CASGYRGRGWWNQPQHF. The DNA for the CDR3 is TGTGCCAGCGGTTACAGGGGGCGAGGGTGGTGGAATCAGCCCCAGCATTTT.

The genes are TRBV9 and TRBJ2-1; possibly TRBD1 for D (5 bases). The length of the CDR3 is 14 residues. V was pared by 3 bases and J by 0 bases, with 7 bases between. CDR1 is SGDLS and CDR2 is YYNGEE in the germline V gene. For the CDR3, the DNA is TGTGCCAGCAGCGACGACAGCTCCTACAATGAGCAGTTCTTC. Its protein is CASSDDSSYNEQFF. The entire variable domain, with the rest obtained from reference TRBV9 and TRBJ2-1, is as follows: DSGVTQTPKHLITATGQRVTLRCSPRSGDLSVYWYQQSLDQGLQFLIQYYNGEERAKGNILERFSAQQFPDLHSELNLSSLELGDSALYFCASSDDSSYNEQFFGPGTRLTVL.

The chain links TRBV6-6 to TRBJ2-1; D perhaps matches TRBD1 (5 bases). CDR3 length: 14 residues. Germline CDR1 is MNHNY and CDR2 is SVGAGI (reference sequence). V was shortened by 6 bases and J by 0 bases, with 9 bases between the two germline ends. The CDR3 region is CASRPRDSYNEQFF. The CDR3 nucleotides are TGTGCCAGCAGACCCAGGGACTCCTACAATGAGCAGTTCTTC.

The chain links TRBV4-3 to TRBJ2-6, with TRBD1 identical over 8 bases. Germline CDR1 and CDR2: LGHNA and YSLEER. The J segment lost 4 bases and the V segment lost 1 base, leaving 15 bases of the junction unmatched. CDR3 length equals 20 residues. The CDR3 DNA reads TGCGCCAGCAGCCAAGGGAGGGCCGGGCAGGGGGCGTCCGGGGCCAACGTCCTGACTTTC. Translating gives CASSQGRAGQGASGANVLTF.

CDR3 bases: TGTGCCAGCAGCCAAGAAGGCGGGGGGATAAATGAGCAGTTCTTC. Translation: CASSQEGGGINEQFF. The J gene is TRBJ2-1, the V gene TRBV4-2; 8 bases map to TRBD2. CDR1 LGHNA and CDR2 YNFKEQ come from the germline V gene. V trimming: 0 bases; J trimming: 7 bases; junction bases outside the gene matches: 5. CDR3 size: 15 residues.

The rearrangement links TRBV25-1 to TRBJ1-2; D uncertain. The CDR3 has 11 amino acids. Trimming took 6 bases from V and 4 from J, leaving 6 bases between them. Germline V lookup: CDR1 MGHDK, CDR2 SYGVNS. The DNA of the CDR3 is TGTGCCAGCAGCGGAGGCTATGGCTACACCTTC. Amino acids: CASSGGYGYTF.

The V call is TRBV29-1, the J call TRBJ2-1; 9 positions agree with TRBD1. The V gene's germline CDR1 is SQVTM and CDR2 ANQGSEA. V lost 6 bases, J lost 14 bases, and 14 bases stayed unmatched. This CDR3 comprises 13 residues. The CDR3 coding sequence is TGCAGCGTGATAGGACAGGGGCTTTGGGAAAAGTTCTTC. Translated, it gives CSVIGQGLWEKFF.

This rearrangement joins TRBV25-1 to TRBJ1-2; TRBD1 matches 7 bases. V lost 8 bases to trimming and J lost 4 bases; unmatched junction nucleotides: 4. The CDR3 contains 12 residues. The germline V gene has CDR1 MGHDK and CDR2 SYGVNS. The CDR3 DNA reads TGTGCCAGCTATGACAGGGCCTATGGCTACACCTTC. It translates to CASYDRAYGYTF.

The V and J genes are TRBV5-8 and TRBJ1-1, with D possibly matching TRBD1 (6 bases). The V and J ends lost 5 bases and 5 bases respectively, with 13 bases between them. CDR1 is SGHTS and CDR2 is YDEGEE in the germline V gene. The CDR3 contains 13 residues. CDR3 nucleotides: TGTGCCAGCAGGGCACAGGGAAGGACTGAAGCTTTCTTT. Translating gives CASRAQGRTEAFF.

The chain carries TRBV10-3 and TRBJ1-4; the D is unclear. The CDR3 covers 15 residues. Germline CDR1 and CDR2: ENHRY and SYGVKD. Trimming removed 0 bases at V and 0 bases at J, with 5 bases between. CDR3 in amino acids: CAISESKATNEKLFF. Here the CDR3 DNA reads TGTGCCATCAGTGAGTCGAAGGCAACTAATGAAAAACTGTTTTTT.

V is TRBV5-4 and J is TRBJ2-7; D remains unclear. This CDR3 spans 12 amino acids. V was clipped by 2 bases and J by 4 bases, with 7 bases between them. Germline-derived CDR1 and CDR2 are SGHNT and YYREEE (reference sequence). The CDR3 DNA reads TGTGCCAGCAGCTTTGTAGGATACGAGCAGTACTTC. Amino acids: CASSFVGYEQYF.

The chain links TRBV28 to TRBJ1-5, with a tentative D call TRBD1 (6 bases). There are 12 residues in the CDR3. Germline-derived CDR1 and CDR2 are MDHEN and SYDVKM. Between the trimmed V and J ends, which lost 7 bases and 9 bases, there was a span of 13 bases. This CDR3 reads CASTTPRGPQHF. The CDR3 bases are TGTGCCAGCACCACACCCAGGGGGCCCCAGCATTTT. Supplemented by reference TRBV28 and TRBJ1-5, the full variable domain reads DVKVTQSSRYLVKRTGEKVFLECVQDMDHENMFWYRQDPGLGLRLIYFSYDVKMKEKGDIPEGYSVSREKKERFSLILESASTNQTSMYLCASTTPRGPQHFGDGTRLSIL.

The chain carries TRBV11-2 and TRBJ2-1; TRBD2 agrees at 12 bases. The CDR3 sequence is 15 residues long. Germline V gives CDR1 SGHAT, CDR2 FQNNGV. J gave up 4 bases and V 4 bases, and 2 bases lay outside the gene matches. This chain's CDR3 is CASSSLAGGYNEQFF. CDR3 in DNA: TGTGCCAGCAGCTCACTAGCGGGGGGATACAATGAGCAGTTCTTC.

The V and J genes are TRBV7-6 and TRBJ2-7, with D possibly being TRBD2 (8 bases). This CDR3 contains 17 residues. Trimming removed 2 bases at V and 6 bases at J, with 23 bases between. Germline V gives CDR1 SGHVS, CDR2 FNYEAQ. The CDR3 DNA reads TGTGCCAGCAGCTTACCTCAGGGGGGTAGCGGGGTTTTCGAGCAGTACTTC. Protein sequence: CASSLPQGGSGVFEQYF.

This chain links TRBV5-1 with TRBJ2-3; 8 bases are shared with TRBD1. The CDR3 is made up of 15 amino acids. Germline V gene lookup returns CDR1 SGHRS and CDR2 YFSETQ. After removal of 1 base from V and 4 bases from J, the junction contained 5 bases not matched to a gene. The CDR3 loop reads CASSLRQGAADTQYF. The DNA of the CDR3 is TGCGCCAGCAGCTTGCGTCAGGGGGCCGCAGATACGCAGTATTTT.

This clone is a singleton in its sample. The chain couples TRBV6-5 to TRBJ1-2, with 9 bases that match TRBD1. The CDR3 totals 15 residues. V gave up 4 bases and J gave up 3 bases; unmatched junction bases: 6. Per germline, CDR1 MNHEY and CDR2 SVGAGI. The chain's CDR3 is CASSSSQGADYGYTF. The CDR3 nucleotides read TGTGCCAGCAGTTCTTCACAGGGGGCTGACTATGGCTACACCTTC.

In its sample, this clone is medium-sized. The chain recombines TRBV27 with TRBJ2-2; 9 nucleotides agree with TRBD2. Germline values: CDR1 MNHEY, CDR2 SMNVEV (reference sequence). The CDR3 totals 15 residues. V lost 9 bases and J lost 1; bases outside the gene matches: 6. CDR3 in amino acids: CARKLAGRNTGELFF. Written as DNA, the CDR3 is TGTGCCAGGAAGCTAGCGGGGAGGAACACCGGGGAGCTGTTTTTT.

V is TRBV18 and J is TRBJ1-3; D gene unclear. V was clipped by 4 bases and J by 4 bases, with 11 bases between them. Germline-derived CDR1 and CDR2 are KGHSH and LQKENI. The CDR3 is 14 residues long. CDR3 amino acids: CASSHGPEGNTIYF. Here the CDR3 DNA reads TGTGCCAGCTCACATGGTCCTGAGGGAAACACCATATATTTT.

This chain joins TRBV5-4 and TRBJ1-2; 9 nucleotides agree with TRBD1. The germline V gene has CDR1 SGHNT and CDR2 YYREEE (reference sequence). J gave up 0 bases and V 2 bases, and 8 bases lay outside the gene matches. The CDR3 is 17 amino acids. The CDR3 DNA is TGTGCCAGCAGCTTTACAGGGGGCTCTTGGACTAACTATGGCTACACCTTC. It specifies CASSFTGGSWTNYGYTF.

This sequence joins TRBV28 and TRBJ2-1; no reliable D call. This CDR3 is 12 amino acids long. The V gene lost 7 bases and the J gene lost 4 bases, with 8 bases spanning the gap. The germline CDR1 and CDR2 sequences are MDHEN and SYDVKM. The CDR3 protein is CASKRPYNEQFF. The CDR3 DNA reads TGTGCCAGCAAAAGACCGTACAATGAGCAGTTCTTC.

DNA for the CDR3: TGTGCCAGCAGCTTAGTGCGGGAGGATATTCAGTACTTC. Protein: CASSLVREDIQYF. The chain is built from TRBV7-9 and TRBJ2-4; 8 bases agree with TRBD2. This CDR3 region has 13 residues. The ends lost 1 base at V and 10 bases at J; junction bases unmatched: 3. Germline V gives CDR1 SEHNR, CDR2 FQNEAQ (reference sequence).

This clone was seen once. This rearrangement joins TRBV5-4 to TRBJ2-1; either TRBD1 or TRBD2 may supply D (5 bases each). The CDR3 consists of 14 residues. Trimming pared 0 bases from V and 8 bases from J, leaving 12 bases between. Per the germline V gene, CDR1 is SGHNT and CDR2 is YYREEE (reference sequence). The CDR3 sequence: CASSLVAGAHEQFF. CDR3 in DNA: TGTGCCAGCAGCTTGGTGGCCGGGGCCCATGAGCAGTTCTTC.

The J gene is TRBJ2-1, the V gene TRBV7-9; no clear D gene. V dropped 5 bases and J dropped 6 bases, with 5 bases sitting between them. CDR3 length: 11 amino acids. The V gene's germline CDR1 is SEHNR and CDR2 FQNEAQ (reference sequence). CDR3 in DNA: TGTGCCAGCAGCGGTCTCAATGAGCAGTTCTTC. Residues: CASSGLNEQFF.

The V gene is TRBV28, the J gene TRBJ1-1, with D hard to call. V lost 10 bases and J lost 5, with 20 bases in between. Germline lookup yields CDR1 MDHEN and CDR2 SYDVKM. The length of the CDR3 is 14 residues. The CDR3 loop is CAISPWDPKTEAFF. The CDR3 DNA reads TGTGCCATCAGCCCCTGGGATCCCAAAACTGAAGCTTTCTTT.

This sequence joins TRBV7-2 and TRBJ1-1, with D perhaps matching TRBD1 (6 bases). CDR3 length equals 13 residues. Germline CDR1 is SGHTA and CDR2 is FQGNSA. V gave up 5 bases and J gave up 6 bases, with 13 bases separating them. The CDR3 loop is CASSVTGSPEAFF. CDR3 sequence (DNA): TGTGCCAGCAGCGTAACAGGGTCCCCTGAAGCTTTCTTT.